The clone carrying this TCR beta chain was picked up a small number of times. Germline CDR1 reads SEHNR; CDR2 reads FQNEAQ (reference sequence). V gave up 5 bases and J gave up 1 base; unmatched junction bases: 7. CDR3 length: 15 amino acids. This record comes from a study of shared clonotypes between healthy human individuals. In replicate PCRs of unsorted PBMC, around 300 ng DNA, about 31,000 T cell genomes, was used. The authors sequenced unsorted PBMC DNA on ten immunoSEQ deep assay plates. The assay was immunoSEQ multiplex PCR, and TCRdb's table has in-frame clones only and misses some. Here the sample spans 520,000 or so clones, around 74% being singletons. Some 90 million PBMCs were counted before genomic DNA extraction.

Sequencing was performed on PBMCs. The receptor was derived from a woman aged 40 to 50 in good health. Some clones in this sample may be carry-over from other donors' samples. The chain links TRBV7-9 to TRBJ1-1; TRBD1 matches 7 bases. The CDR3 DNA reads TGTGCCAGCAGCCCACCCGGGACAGCGAACACTGAAGCTTTCTTT. It specifies CASSPPGTANTEAFF. Filled out from reference TRBV7-9 and TRBJ1-1, the complete variable domain reads DTGVSQNPRHKITKRGQNVTFRCDPISEHNRLYWYRQTLGQGPEFLTYFQNEAQLEKSRLLSDRFSAERPKGSFSTLEIQRTEQGDSAMYLCASSPPGTANTEAFFGQGTRLTVV.